One sample yielded the 9 T cell receptor beta chains listed below, sequenced in a study of T-cell memory formation after mild COVID-19. TCRdb re-called the 5' RACE reads through MiXCR, storing one row per CDR3 protein. The sample lists 150,000 or so distinct CDR3 sequences, about 15% occurring once. The sample taken for sequencing was PBMCs or a T cell subset sorted from them (not recorded which). Receptor source: an adult woman who had mild COVID-19 (a few samples of this study predate the infection). Cell type and time point are not known.

Only a few counts were recorded for this clonotype. The chain recombines TRBV7-9 with TRBJ1-1; no clear D. V lost 1 base, J lost 10 bases, and 10 bases lay in between. Germline values: CDR1 SEHNR, CDR2 FQNEAQ (reference sequence). This CDR3 spans 12 amino acids. In DNA, the CDR3 is TGTGCCAGCAGCTTAGATGTCACGGGAGCTTTCTTT. Translated: CASSLDVTGAFF.

This clonotype occurred a few times. The chain couples TRBV29-1 to TRBJ1-2; D is uncertain. Trimming stripped 6 bases from V and 0 bases from J, with 14 bases between. The CDR3 has 14 residues. In germline, CDR1 is SQVTM, CDR2 ANQGSEA. The CDR3 is CSVGQYGSNYGYTF. The DNA of the CDR3 is TGCAGCGTGGGCCAGTACGGGTCTAACTATGGCTACACCTTC.

This clonotype showed up many times. The V and J genes are TRBV5-1 and TRBJ2-1; D uncertain. CDR3 size: 16 residues. V was pared by 0 bases and J by 2 bases, with 12 bases between. Germline V lookup: CDR1 SGHRS, CDR2 YFSETQ. The CDR3 loop is CASSLGWETAYNEQFF. CDR3 in DNA: TGCGCCAGCAGCTTGGGGTGGGAAACTGCCTACAATGAGCAGTTCTTC.

This clonotype was detected a few times. This sequence joins TRBV7-9 and TRBJ2-1; 8 nucleotides align to TRBD1. Trimming took 1 base from V and 8 from J; bases not matched to a gene: 4. Germline CDR1 is SEHNR and CDR2 is FQNEAQ (reference sequence). The CDR3 consists of 14 residues. The DNA of the CDR3 is TGTGCCAGCAGCTTAGGGACAGGGTCCGATGAGCAGTTCTTC. Its translation is CASSLGTGSDEQFF. The full variable domain, its missing parts supplied by reference TRBV7-9 and TRBJ2-1, is DTGVSQNPRHKITKRGQNVTFRCDPISEHNRLYWYRQTLGQGPEFLTYFQNEAQLEKSRLLSDRFSAERPKGSFSTLEIQRTEQGDSAMYLCASSLGTGSDEQFFGPGTRLTVL.

This clonotype was detected only a few times. The gene calls are TRBV9 and TRBJ2-3, with D possibly TRBD2 on 6 matching bases. CDR3 length: 15 residues. The germline V and J ends were trimmed by 3 bases and 2 bases, with 13 bases remaining between them. CDR1 is SGDLS and CDR2 is YYNGEE in the germline V gene. CDR3 region: CASSASTRFTDTQYF. CDR3 DNA sequence: TGTGCCAGCAGCGCTTCGACTAGGTTCACAGATACGCAGTATTTT. Full variable domain (rest looked up from reference TRBV9 and TRBJ2-3): DSGVTQTPKHLITATGQRVTLRCSPRSGDLSVYWYQQSLDQGLQFLIQYYNGEERAKGNILERFSAQQFPDLHSELNLSSLELGDSALYFCASSASTRFTDTQYFGPGTRLTVL.

The rearrangement joins TRBV6-6 to TRBJ2-7, with 8 bases aligning to TRBD1. From germline, CDR1 is MNHNY and CDR2 SVGAGI (reference sequence). The V and J ends lost 6 bases and 6 bases, in that order; junction bases with no gene match: 10. The CDR3 is 14 residues long. The CDR3 reads CASRLEGQVSEQYF. CDR3 DNA: TGTGCCAGCAGACTCGAGGGACAGGTCTCCGAGCAGTACTTC.

This chain uses TRBV7-9 with TRBJ2-5, with 14 bases fitting TRBD2. V lost 5 bases to trimming and J lost 3 bases; unmatched junction nucleotides: 5. Germline assignment: CDR1 SEHNR and CDR2 FQNEAQ (reference sequence). The CDR3 is 16 residues long. This chain's CDR3 is CASSPRTSGGKETQYF. For the CDR3, the DNA is TGTGCCAGCAGCCCCCGGACTAGCGGGGGGAAAGAGACCCAGTACTTC.

J is TRBJ2-1 and V is TRBV15; weak D call: TRBD2 (6 bases). The CDR3 is 15 amino acids. The V and J ends lost 7 bases and 3 bases respectively, with 16 bases between them. In germline, CDR1 is LNHNV, CDR2 YYDKDF (reference sequence). The CDR3 region is CATTDEQGGYNEQFF. In nucleotides, the CDR3 is TGTGCCACCACGGACGAGCAGGGAGGCTACAATGAGCAGTTCTTC.

This chain joins TRBV4-1 and TRBJ1-5; no reliable D call. The CDR3 has 13 amino acids. Trimming left V 1 base short and J 8 bases short, with 9 bases between. From germline, CDR1 is MGHRA and CDR2 YSYEKL. The CDR3: CASSQGAKEPQHF. CDR3 sequence (DNA): TGCGCCAGCAGCCAAGGGGCGAAGGAGCCCCAGCATTTT.